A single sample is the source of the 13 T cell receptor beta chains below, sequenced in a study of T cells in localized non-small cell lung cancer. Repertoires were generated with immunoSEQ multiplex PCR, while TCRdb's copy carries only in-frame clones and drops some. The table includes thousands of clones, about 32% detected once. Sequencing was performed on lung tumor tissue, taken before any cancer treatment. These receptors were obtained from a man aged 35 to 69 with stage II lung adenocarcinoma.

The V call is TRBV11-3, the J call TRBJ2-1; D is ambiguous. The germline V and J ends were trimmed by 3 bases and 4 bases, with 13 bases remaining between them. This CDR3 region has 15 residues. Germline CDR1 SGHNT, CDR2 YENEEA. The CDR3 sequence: CASSLGESLYNEQFF. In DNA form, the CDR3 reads TGTGCCAGCAGCTTGGGCGAGTCCTTATACAATGAGCAGTTCTTC.

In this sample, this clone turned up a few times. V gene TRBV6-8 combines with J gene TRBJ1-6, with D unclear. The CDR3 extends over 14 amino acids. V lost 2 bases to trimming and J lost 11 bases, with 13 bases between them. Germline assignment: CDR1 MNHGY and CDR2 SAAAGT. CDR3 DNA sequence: TGTGCCAGCAGTTACGGGGAAAGGGAGGCACCCCTCCACTTT. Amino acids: CASSYGEREAPLHF.

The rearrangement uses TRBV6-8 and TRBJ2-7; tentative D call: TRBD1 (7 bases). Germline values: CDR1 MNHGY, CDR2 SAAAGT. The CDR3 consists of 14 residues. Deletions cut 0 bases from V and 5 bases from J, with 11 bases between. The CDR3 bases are TGTGCCAGCAGTTACTCGCCCAGGGGGGACGAGCAGTACTTC. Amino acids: CASSYSPRGDEQYF.

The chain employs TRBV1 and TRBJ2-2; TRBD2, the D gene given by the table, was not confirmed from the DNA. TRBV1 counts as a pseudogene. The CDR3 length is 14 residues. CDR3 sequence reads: CASSQESSTGELFF. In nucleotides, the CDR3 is TGCGCCAGCAGCCAAGAATCGTCCACCGGGGAGCTGTTTTTT.

The CDR3 spells CASTPRGDTEAFF. CDR3 nucleotide sequence: TGTGCCAGTACCCCCCGGGGTGACACTGAAGCTTTCTTT. The rearrangement links TRBV19 to TRBJ1-1; no definite D call. Germline CDR1 LNHDA, CDR2 SQIVND (reference sequence). The V end lost 7 bases, the J end lost 3 bases, and 12 bases lay between the germline ends. The CDR3 spans 13 residues.

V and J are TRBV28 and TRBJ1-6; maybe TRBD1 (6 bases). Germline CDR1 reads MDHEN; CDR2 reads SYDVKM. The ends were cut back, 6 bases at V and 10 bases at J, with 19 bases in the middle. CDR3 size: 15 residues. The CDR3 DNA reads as TGTGCCAGCAGCCCTGGGGGCAGGGAACGATCACCCCTCCACTTT. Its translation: CASSPGGRERSPLHF. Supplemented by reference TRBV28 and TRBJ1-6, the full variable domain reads DVKVTQSSRYLVKRTGEKVFLECVQDMDHENMFWYRQDPGLGLRLIYFSYDVKMKEKGDIPEGYSVSREKKERFSLILESASTNQTSMYLCASSPGGRERSPLHFGNGTRLTVT.

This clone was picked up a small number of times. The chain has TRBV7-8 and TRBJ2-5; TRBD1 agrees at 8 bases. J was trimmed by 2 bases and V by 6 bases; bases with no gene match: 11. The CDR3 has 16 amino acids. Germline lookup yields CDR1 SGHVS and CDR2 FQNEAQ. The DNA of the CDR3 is TGTGCCAGCAGACTTACAGGGGGAATATTACAAGAGACCCAGTACTTC. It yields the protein CASRLTGGILQETQYF.

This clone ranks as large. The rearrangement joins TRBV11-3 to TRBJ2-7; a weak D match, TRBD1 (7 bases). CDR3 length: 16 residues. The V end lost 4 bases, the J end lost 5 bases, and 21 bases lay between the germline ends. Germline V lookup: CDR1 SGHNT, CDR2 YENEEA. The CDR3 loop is CASSSTSRGALNEQYF. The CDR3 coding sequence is TGTGCCAGCAGCTCCACCTCCAGGGGGGCTCTAAACGAGCAGTACTTC.

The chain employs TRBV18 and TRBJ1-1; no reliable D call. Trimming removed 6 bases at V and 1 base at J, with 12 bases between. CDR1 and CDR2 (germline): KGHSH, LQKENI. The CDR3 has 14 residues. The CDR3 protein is CASSPGTENTEAFF. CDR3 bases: TGTGCCAGCTCCCCCGGCACTGAGAACACTGAAGCTTTCTTT.

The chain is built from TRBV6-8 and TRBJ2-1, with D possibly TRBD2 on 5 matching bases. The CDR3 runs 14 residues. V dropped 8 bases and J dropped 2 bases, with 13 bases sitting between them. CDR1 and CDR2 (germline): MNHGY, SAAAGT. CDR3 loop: CASRPGTAYNEQFF. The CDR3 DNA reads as TGTGCCAGCCGGCCGGGAACTGCCTACAATGAGCAGTTCTTC.

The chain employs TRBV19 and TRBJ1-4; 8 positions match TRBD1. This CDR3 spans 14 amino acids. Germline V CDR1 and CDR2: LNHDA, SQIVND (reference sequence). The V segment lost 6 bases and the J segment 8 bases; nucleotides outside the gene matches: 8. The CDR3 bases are TGTGCCAGTAGAGCAGGACAGGGAAGGGAAAAACTGTTTTTT. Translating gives CASRAGQGREKLFF.

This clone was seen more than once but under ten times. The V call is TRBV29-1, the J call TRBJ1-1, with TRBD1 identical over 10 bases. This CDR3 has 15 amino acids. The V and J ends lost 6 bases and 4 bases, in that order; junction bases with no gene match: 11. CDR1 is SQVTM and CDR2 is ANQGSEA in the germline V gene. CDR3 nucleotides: TGCAGCGTACACTTACCGGGACAGGGGCCCACTGAAGCTTTCTTT. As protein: CSVHLPGQGPTEAFF.

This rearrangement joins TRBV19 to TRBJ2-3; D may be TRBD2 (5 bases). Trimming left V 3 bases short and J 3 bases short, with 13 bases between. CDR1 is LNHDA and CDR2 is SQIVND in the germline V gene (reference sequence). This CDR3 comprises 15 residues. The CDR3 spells CASSIGNSQTDTQYF. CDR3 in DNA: TGTGCCAGTAGTATCGGGAACAGCCAGACAGATACGCAGTATTTT.